This TCR beta chain is drawn from a study of cytotoxic CD8 clonotypes in ibrutinib-treated CLL. Overall study: Patient counts were around 10 relapsed/refractory, over 14 treatment-naive and 17 to 18 IGHV unmutated. Findings and caveats of the study: A rise in clonality was seen at ibrutinib response, and a fall back toward baseline was seen at progression.

A 1 in 200,000 to 1 in 1 million T cell depth was the sequencing target. Method: immunoSEQ multiplex PCR; TCRdb's copy keeps in-frame clones and lacks some. In the table there are under 150,000 clones, less than 90% of which are singletons. Concerning this clone itself: Its antigen remains unknown.

V lost 4 bases and J lost 0, with 13 bases in between. The CDR3 is 15 amino acids. Germline CDR1 is SGHRS and CDR2 is YFSETQ. Material: PBMCs, obtained after 24 months of ibrutinib treatment. The clonotype comes from a human donor with chronic lymphocytic leukemia. V is TRBV5-1 and J is TRBJ1-1; D remains ambiguous. The CDR3 region has the DNA TGCGCCAGCAGCCATGGACGGACTATGAACACTGAAGCTTTCTTT. Its translation: CASSHGRTMNTEAFF.